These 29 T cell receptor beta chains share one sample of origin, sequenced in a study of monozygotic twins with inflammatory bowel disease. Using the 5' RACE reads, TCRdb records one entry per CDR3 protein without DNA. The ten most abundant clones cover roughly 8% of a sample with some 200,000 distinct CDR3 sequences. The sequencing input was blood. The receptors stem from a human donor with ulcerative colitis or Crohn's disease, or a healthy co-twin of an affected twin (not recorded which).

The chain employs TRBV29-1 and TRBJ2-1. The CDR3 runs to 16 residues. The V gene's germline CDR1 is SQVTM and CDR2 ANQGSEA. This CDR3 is CSVVGWEQRTYNEQFF.

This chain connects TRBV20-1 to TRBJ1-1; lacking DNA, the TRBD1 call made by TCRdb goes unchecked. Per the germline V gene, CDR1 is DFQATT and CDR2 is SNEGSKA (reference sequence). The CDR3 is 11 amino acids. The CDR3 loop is CSARPGQRAFF.

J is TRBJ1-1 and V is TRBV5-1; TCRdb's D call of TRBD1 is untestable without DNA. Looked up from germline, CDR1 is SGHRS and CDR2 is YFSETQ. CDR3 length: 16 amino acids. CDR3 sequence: CASSLGATPGNTEAFF.

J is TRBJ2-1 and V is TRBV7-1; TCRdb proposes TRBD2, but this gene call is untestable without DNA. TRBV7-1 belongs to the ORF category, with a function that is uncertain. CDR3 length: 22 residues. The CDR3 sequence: CASSSRLAGGHLDPISYNEQFF.

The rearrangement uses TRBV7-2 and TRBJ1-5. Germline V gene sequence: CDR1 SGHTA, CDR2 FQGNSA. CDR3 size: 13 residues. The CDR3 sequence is CASSPDLNQPQHF.

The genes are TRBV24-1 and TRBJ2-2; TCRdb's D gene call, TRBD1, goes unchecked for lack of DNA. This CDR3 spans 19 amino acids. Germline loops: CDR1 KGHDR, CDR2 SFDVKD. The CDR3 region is CATSDLRGTVHDNTGELFF.

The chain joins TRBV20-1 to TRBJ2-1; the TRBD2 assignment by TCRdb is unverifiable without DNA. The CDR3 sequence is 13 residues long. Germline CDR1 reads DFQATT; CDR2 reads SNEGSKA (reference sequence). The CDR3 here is CSAGAGGYNEQFF.

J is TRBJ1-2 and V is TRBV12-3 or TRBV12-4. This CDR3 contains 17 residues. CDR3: CASTRRGGTITNYGYTF.

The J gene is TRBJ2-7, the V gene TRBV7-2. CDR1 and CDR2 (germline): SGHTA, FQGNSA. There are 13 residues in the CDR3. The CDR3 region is CASSGRGSYEQYF.

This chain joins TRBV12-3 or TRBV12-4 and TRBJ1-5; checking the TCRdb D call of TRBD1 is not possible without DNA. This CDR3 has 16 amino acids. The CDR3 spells CASSYSRGVSNQPQHF.

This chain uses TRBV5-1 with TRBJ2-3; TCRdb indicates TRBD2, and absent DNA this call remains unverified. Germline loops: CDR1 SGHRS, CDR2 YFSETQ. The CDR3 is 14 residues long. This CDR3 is CASSTDPRGGTQYF.

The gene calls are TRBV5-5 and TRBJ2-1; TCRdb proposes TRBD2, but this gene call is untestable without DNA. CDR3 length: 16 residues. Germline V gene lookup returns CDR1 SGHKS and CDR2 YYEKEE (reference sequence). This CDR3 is CASSGGLAASYNEQFF.

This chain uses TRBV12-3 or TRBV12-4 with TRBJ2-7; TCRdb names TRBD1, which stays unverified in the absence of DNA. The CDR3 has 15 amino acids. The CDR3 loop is CASSLGALSPYEQYF.

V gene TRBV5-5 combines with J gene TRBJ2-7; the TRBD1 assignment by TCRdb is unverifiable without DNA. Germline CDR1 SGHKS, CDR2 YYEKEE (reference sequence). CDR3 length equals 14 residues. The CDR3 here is CASSFLPGTYEQYF.

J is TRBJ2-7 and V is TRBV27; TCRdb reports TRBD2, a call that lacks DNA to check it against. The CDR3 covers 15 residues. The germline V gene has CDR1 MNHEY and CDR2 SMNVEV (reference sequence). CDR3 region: CASSLSAGRSYEQYF.

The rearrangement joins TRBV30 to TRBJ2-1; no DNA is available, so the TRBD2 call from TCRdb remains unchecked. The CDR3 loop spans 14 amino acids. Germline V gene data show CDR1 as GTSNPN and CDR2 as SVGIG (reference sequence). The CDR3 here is CAWSTRGEREEQFF.

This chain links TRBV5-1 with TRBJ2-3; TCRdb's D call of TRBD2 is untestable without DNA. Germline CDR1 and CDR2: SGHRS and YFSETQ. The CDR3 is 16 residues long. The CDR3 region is CASSFGTSGNTDTQYF.

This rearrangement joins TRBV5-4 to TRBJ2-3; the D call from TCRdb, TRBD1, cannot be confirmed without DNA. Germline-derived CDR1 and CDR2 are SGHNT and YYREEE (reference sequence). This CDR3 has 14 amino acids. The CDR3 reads CASSYTGPTDTQYF.

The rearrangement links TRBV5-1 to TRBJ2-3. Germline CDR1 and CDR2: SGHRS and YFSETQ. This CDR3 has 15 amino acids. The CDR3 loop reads CASSLAVSVTDTQYF.

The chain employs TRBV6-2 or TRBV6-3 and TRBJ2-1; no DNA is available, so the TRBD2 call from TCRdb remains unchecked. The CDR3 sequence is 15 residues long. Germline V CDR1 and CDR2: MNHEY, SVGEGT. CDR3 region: CASKPGPSSYNEQFF.

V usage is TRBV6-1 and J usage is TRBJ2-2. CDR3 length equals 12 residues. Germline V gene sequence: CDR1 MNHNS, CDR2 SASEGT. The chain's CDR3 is CASSKNTGELFF.

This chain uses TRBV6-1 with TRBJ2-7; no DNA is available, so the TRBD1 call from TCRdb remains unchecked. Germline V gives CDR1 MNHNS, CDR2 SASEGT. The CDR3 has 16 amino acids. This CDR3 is CASSPPDPGRFYEQYF.

This CDR3 reads CASSLGTGGLDTEAFF. V and J are TRBV12-3 or TRBV12-4 and TRBJ1-1; TCRdb lists TRBD1, though no DNA is available to test this call. The CDR3 runs 16 residues.

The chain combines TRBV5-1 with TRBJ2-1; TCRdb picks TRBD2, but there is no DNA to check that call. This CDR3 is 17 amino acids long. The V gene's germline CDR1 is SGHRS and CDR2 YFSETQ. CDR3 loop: CASSRKPTSVGPNEQFF.

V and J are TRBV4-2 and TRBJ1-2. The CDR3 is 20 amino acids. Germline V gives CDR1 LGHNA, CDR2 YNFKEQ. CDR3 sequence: CASSQDRSSGWATRLYGYTF.

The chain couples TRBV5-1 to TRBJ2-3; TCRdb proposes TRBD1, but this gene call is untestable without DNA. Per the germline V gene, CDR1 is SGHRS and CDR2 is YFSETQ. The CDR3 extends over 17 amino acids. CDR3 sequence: CASSLSFGTGGTDTQYF.

CDR3 residues: CASSLSAAYNSPLHF. V gene TRBV27 combines with J gene TRBJ1-6. The CDR3 loop spans 15 amino acids. Germline CDR1 is MNHEY and CDR2 is SMNVEV (reference sequence).

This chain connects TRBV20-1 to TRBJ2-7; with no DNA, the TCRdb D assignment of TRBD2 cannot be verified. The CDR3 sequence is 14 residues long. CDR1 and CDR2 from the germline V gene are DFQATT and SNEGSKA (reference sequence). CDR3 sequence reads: CSAEGASGFYEQYF.

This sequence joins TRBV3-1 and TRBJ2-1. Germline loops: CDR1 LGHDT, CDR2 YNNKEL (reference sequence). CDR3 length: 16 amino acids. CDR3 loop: CASSQREASSYNEQFF.